These 17 T cell receptor beta chains share one sample of origin, sequenced in a study of blood T cell repertoires in COVID-19. Assay used: immunoSEQ multiplex PCR; TCRdb lists only in-frame clones, some missing. The data contain 80,000 to 95,000 clones, around 75% of them singletons. Sequences were obtained from peripheral blood. The receptors come from a woman aged 45-60 years with acute or convalescent COVID-19.

V and J are TRBV25-1 and TRBJ2-5, with D tentatively TRBD2 (6 bases). CDR1 and CDR2 (germline): MGHDK, SYGVNS. This CDR3 has 12 amino acids. V gave up 5 bases and J gave up 5 bases, with 9 bases separating them. The CDR3 DNA reads TGTGCCAGCAGTCGAGGGAGGGAGACCCAGTACTTC. Translated: CASSRGRETQYF.

The chain is built from TRBV5-6 and TRBJ2-2; D remains unclear. Per germline, CDR1 SGHDT and CDR2 YYEEEE. The ends were cut back, 0 bases at V and 1 base at J, with 4 bases in the middle. CDR3 length: 14 amino acids. The CDR3 DNA is TGTGCCAGCAGCTTGGACAGGAACACCGGGGAGCTGTTTTTT. The encoded protein is CASSLDRNTGELFF.

This chain links TRBV9 with TRBJ2-7, with 10 bases identical to TRBD1. V dropped 4 bases and J dropped 7; count of bases not matched to a gene: 11. The germline V gene has CDR1 SGDLS and CDR2 YYNGEE. This CDR3 contains 15 residues. CDR3 region: CASSPSPGQGSEQYF. The CDR3 nucleotides read TGTGCCAGCAGCCCTTCTCCGGGACAGGGGTCGGAGCAGTACTTC.

V is TRBV27 and J is TRBJ1-1; 10 bases are shared with TRBD1. V shed 0 bases and J 7 bases; nucleotides not matched to a gene: 2. This CDR3 is 14 amino acids long. Germline V CDR1 and CDR2: MNHEY, SMNVEV (reference sequence). The CDR3 protein is CASSLSGQGIEAFF. The DNA of the CDR3 is TGTGCCAGCAGTTTATCGGGACAGGGGATTGAAGCTTTCTTT.

This clone was detected only a few times. V and J are TRBV6-5 and TRBJ2-7; D perhaps matches TRBD1 (5 bases). Germline lookup yields CDR1 MNHEY and CDR2 SVGAGI. V lost 6 bases to trimming and J lost 2 bases, with 11 bases between them. The CDR3 loop spans 13 amino acids. CDR3 sequence reads: CASSSDSPYEQYF. The CDR3 coding sequence is TGTGCCAGCAGCTCCGACAGCCCCTACGAGCAGTACTTC.

The chain uses TRBV3-1 (or the pseudogene TRBV3-2) and TRBJ2-7, with TRBD2 identical over 7 bases. J gave up 3 bases and V 6 bases, and 17 bases lay outside the gene matches. The CDR3 length is 17 residues. Germline V lookup: CDR1 LGHDT, CDR2 YNNKEL (reference sequence). The chain's CDR3 is CASSPLQGGINYYEQYF. The CDR3 region has the DNA TGTGCCAGCAGTCCCCTCCAGGGAGGGATAAATTACTACGAGCAGTACTTC.

This chain links TRBV5-6 with TRBJ2-2; D is perhaps TRBD2 (7 bases). The germline V and J ends were trimmed by 4 bases and 3 bases, with 16 bases remaining between them. There are 16 residues in the CDR3. From germline, CDR1 is SGHDT and CDR2 YYEEEE. CDR3 nucleotide sequence: TGTGCCAGCAGCCTGGGGGGGCCCACCCACACCGGGGAGCTGTTTTTT. This gives the protein CASSLGGPTHTGELFF.

The chain couples TRBV10-1 to TRBJ1-5; 10 bases align to TRBD1. Per germline, CDR1 WNHNN and CDR2 SYGVQD (reference sequence). J was trimmed by 4 bases and V by 9 bases; bases with no gene match: 12. This CDR3 has 16 residues. The CDR3 region has the DNA TGCGCCAGGAACAGATCGACAGGGGGCGGTAATCAGCCCCAGCATTTT. Translating it yields CARNRSTGGGNQPQHF.

The chain links TRBV5-4 to TRBJ1-2; D may be TRBD1 (6 bases). Per germline, CDR1 SGHNT and CDR2 YYREEE (reference sequence). This CDR3 has 13 residues. Trimming took off 5 bases at V and 7 bases at J, with 15 bases between the two ends. The CDR3 DNA sequence: TGTGCCAGCAGTTACTCCCGGGACACTGGCTACACCTTC. This gives the protein CASSYSRDTGYTF.

The V and J genes are TRBV7-2 and TRBJ1-5; 12 bases agree with TRBD1. V lost 5 bases, J lost 5 bases, and 4 bases stayed unmatched. Germline assignment: CDR1 SGHTA and CDR2 FQGNSA. CDR3 length: 15 residues. CDR3 in DNA: TGTGCCAGCAGCGAGGGACAGGGGGCCTATCAGCCCCAGCATTTT. Translated, it gives CASSEGQGAYQPQHF.

The chain combines TRBV3-1 (or the pseudogene TRBV3-2) with TRBJ1-6; TRBD1 matches 7 bases. Looked up from germline, CDR1 is LGHDT and CDR2 is YNNKEL (reference sequence). This CDR3 contains 15 residues. V gave up 5 bases and J gave up 3 bases; unmatched junction bases: 4. CDR3 in amino acids: CASSYRTGYNSPLHF. CDR3 nucleotide sequence: TGTGCCAGCAGCTACCGGACAGGCTATAATTCACCCCTCCACTTT.

The J gene is TRBJ1-5, the V gene TRBV30, with D possibly TRBD1 on 5 matching bases. V was clipped by 2 bases and J by 1 base, with 9 bases between them. The germline V gene encodes CDR1 GTSNPN and CDR2 SVGIG (reference sequence). This CDR3 region has 14 residues. The CDR3 region has the DNA TGTGCCTGGAGTAGCGGGGCAAGCAATCAGCCCCAGCATTTT. Protein sequence: CAWSSGASNQPQHF.

The chain links TRBV5-6 to TRBJ1-2; no clear D gene. CDR3 length: 18 amino acids. CDR1 is SGHDT and CDR2 is YYEEEE in the germline V gene. The ends were cut back, 2 bases at V and 3 bases at J, with 23 bases in the middle. The CDR3 spells CASSFPRSSGIWDYGYTF. CDR3 in DNA: TGTGCCAGCAGCTTCCCAAGGTCATCGGGGATTTGGGACTATGGCTACACCTTC.

This clone showed up just a few times. V usage is TRBV7-9 and J usage is TRBJ1-5; D is ambiguous. CDR3 size: 17 residues. CDR1 is SEHNR and CDR2 is FQNEAQ in the germline V gene (reference sequence). The V and J ends lost 4 bases and 0 bases respectively, with 16 bases between them. The CDR3 reads CASSSRGGGNSNQPQHF. The CDR3 nucleotides read TGTGCCAGCAGCTCCCGTGGCGGAGGGAATAGCAATCAGCCCCAGCATTTT.

The rearrangement joins TRBV19 to TRBJ1-2; maybe TRBD1 (6 bases). Between the trimmed V and J ends, which lost 7 bases and 4 bases, there was a span of 19 bases. CDR1 is LNHDA, CDR2 SQIVND, per germline (reference sequence). The CDR3 contains 15 residues. CDR3 loop: CASKNREKDGYGYTF. The CDR3 DNA is TGTGCCAGTAAGAACAGGGAAAAGGACGGCTATGGCTACACCTTC.

This rearrangement joins TRBV28 to TRBJ1-1, with TRBD1 as a possible D gene (5 bases). The CDR3 has 14 amino acids. The germline gives CDR1 MDHEN, CDR2 SYDVKM. The V and J ends lost 2 bases and 6 bases respectively, with 13 bases between them. This chain's CDR3 is CASSLPRWGAEAFF. The CDR3 nucleotides are TGTGCCAGCAGTTTACCCCGATGGGGGGCTGAAGCTTTCTTT. The full variable domain, with the rest looked up from reference TRBV28 and TRBJ1-1, is DVKVTQSSRYLVKRTGEKVFLECVQDMDHENMFWYRQDPGLGLRLIYFSYDVKMKEKGDIPEGYSVSREKKERFSLILESASTNQTSMYLCASSLPRWGAEAFFGQGTRLTVV.

The V and J genes are TRBV6-2 or TRBV6-3 and TRBJ1-1, with unresolved D. This CDR3 has 12 residues. Germline CDR1 MNHEY, CDR2 SVGEGT. The V end lost 2 bases, the J end lost 5 bases, and 6 bases lay between the germline ends. In nucleotides, the CDR3 is TGTGCCAGCAGTTACGTGGCAACTGAAGCTTTCTTT. Translated: CASSYVATEAFF.